The clone carrying this TCR beta chain was observed many times. Its target is unknown. This record belongs to a study of metastatic and nonmetastatic thyroid tumors. Study-level background: Repertoires were compared across blood and tumor or nodule tissue from malignant and benign thyroid patients.

In the authors' methods: A distant-metastasis classifier for papillary thyroid cancer was built using CDR3 differences across clinicopathological groups. TCRdb re-called the PCR reads with MiXCR. The V and J calls here are based on TCRdb, not the publication. The repertoire has fewer than 40,000 clones, approximately 25% of them found once; the top ten carry more than 8%. CDR1 and CDR2 from the germline V gene are MGHRA and YSYEKL. CDR3 length: 13 residues. V was trimmed by 4 bases and J by 9 bases, leaving 13 bases between them. Nobody among the patients had been given any treatment before thyroid surgery. General study findings and limits: The reported finding was significantly higher TCR beta diversity in malignant thyroid tumors relative to benign nodules, in blood and tumor.

Specimen: blood. The chain joins TRBV4-1 to TRBJ2-1; D possibly uses TRBD1 or TRBD2 (7 bases each). This clonotype was obtained from a female donor with papillary thyroid cancer or a benign thyroid nodule (not recorded which). Some clones in this sample may be carry-over from other donors' samples. The CDR3 region has the DNA TGCGCCAGCAGCCGAGACAGGGAGGGTGAGCAGTTCTTC. Its translation is CASSRDREGEQFF.